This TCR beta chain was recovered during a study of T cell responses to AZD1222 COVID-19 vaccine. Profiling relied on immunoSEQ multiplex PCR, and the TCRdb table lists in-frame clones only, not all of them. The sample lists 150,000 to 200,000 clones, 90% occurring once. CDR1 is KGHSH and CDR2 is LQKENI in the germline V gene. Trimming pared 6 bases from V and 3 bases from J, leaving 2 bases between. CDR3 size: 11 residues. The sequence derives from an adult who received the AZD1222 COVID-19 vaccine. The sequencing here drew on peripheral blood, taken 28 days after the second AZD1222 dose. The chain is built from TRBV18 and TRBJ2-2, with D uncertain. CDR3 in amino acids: CASSYTGELFF. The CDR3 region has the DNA TGTGCCAGCTCCTACACCGGGGAGCTGTTTTTT.